Below are 27 T cell receptor beta chains sequenced from a single sample in a study of blood T cell repertoires in COVID-19. Assay: immunoSEQ multiplex PCR; the TCRdb copy retains only in-frame clones and omits some. In the table there are about 27,000 clones, around 93% of which are singletons. Sample: peripheral blood. The receptors shown here come from a human donor in a cohort sampled during active COVID-19.

V is TRBV15 and J is TRBJ1-2; 7 bases map to TRBD1. Trimming cost V 5 bases and J 1 base; bases outside gene matches: 4. CDR1 and CDR2 from the germline V gene are LNHNV and YYDKDF (reference sequence). The CDR3 loop spans 14 amino acids. The CDR3 spells CATSRDSLNYGYTF. CDR3 in DNA: TGTGCCACCAGCCGGGACAGCCTTAACTATGGCTACACCTTC.

The chain joins TRBV9 to TRBJ2-2; no reliable D call. The germline V gene encodes CDR1 SGDLS and CDR2 YYNGEE. The CDR3 is 13 amino acids. V was pared by 6 bases and J by 6 bases, with 12 bases between. The CDR3 spells CASTDHQAGELFF. CDR3 bases: TGTGCCAGCACCGACCACCAGGCCGGGGAGCTGTTTTTT.

The rearrangement uses TRBV4-2 and TRBJ2-3, with 7 bases aligning to TRBD2. The germline gives CDR1 LGHNA, CDR2 YNFKEQ. The CDR3 has 17 residues. The J segment lost 2 bases and the V segment lost 3 bases, leaving 11 bases of the junction unmatched. In nucleotides, the CDR3 is TGTGCCAGCAGCCAGGTCCATCTAGCGGCCTCCACAGATACGCAGTATTTT. Protein sequence: CASSQVHLAASTDTQYF.

The J gene is TRBJ1-1, the V gene TRBV6-6; maybe TRBD1 (5 bases). CDR1 and CDR2 (germline): MNHNY, SVGAGI (reference sequence). The CDR3 has 14 residues. The ends were cut back, 6 bases at V and 0 bases at J, with 11 bases in the middle. This CDR3 is CASRPGTMNTEAFF. The CDR3 DNA follows: TGTGCCAGCAGGCCCGGGACTATGAACACTGAAGCTTTCTTT.

The V call is TRBV14, the J call TRBJ2-5; 7 nucleotides agree with TRBD1. The length of the CDR3 is 14 residues. The trim removed 4 bases at V and 4 bases at J, leaving 6 bases unmatched. From germline, CDR1 is SGHDN and CDR2 FVKESK. CDR3 nucleotides: TGTGCCAGCAGCCGTCACAGGGGATCAGAGACCCAGTACTTC. Protein: CASSRHRGSETQYF.

The V call is TRBV5-1, the J call TRBJ2-1, with TRBD2 matching 11 bases. The CDR3 consists of 18 residues. Losses at the gene ends were 2 bases for V and 2 bases for J; bases not matched to a gene: 9. In germline, CDR1 is SGHRS, CDR2 YFSETQ. CDR3 nucleotides: TGCGCCAGCAGCTTCGTTGTTCCGGGACTAGCGGCCTACAATGAGCAGTTCTTC. Translation: CASSFVVPGLAAYNEQFF.

This chain joins TRBV5-6 and TRBJ2-2; D unresolved. Germline CDR1 and CDR2: SGHDT and YYEEEE. V was trimmed by 2 bases and J by 8 bases, leaving 10 bases between them. The CDR3 spans 13 residues. The CDR3, as DNA: TGTGCCAGCAGCTTATTGAACTCTGGGGAGCTGTTTTTT. This gives the protein CASSLLNSGELFF.

J is TRBJ2-5 and V is TRBV10-1; D gene uncertain. The CDR3 sequence is 13 residues long. Germline CDR1 WNHNN, CDR2 SYGVQD (reference sequence). Deletions cut 4 bases from V and 7 bases from J, with 13 bases between. This chain's CDR3 is CASSGAGSGTQYF. CDR3 nucleotide sequence: TGCGCCAGCAGTGGGGCTGGCTCTGGGACCCAGTACTTC.

V is TRBV28 and J is TRBJ2-5; 10 positions match TRBD2. CDR1 is MDHEN and CDR2 is SYDVKM in the germline V gene. The trim removed 5 bases at V and 5 bases at J, leaving 8 bases unmatched. This CDR3 has 15 residues. CDR3 DNA: TGTGCCAGCAGTCCCGCCAGCGGGGGGGGTGAGACCCAGTACTTC. Translating it yields CASSPASGGGETQYF.

The chain couples TRBV7-8 to TRBJ2-2; 7 bases line up with TRBD1. The trim removed 5 bases at V and 2 bases at J, leaving 8 bases unmatched. The CDR3 length is 16 residues. The germline gives CDR1 SGHVS, CDR2 FQNEAQ. CDR3 nucleotides: TGTGCCAGCAGCCGGACCGGGACAGCTAACACCGGGGAGCTGTTTTTT. Translated: CASSRTGTANTGELFF.

The J gene is TRBJ1-1, the V gene TRBV4-1; D possibly corresponds to TRBD1 (5 bases). CDR1 and CDR2 (germline): MGHRA, YSYEKL. The V end lost 7 bases, the J end lost 10 bases, and 19 bases lay between the germline ends. CDR3 length equals 13 residues. CDR3 in DNA: TGCGCCAGCACCACAGTCGGGGGAATAGGAGCTTTCTTT. Its translation is CASTTVGGIGAFF.

The chain has TRBV5-5 and TRBJ1-3; no clear D. The CDR3 consists of 15 residues. CDR1 SGHKS and CDR2 YYEKEE come from the germline V gene (reference sequence). Trimming pared 2 bases from V and 2 bases from J, leaving 11 bases between. The chain's CDR3 is CASSFVPETGNTIYF. CDR3 coding DNA: TGTGCCAGCAGCTTTGTTCCGGAGACTGGAAACACCATATATTTT.

This chain connects TRBV7-2 to TRBJ2-1, with D possibly being TRBD2 (6 bases). Between the trimmed V and J ends, which lost 2 bases and 1 base, there was a span of 9 bases. The CDR3 has 15 residues. The V gene's germline CDR1 is SGHTA and CDR2 FQGNSA. As DNA, the CDR3 is TGTGCCAGCAGCTTACGTAGCGGATCCTACAATGAGCAGTTCTTC. It encodes CASSLRSGSYNEQFF.

This clone was counted only a few times. CDR3 in amino acids: CASSGRSGGAYEQYF. CDR3 DNA sequence: TGTGCCAGCTCTGGTCGAAGCGGGGGGGCCTACGAGCAGTACTTC. The J gene is TRBJ2-7, the V gene TRBV7-6, with 10 bases aligning to TRBD2. Germline V gene lookup returns CDR1 SGHVS and CDR2 FNYEAQ. The V segment lost 8 bases and the J segment 2 bases; nucleotides outside the gene matches: 9. CDR3 length equals 15 residues.

This clone was seen once. This chain uses TRBV5-5 with TRBJ1-2; 9 bases align to TRBD1. CDR1 and CDR2 (germline): SGHKS, YYEKEE (reference sequence). The V and J ends lost 7 bases and 4 bases, in that order; junction bases with no gene match: 14. The CDR3 length is 16 residues. CDR3: CASGDTGTGSLYGYTF. The CDR3, as DNA: TGTGCCAGCGGGGACACCGGGACAGGGAGCCTCTATGGCTACACCTTC. Combining the CDR3 with reference TRBV5-5 and TRBJ1-2 gives the whole variable domain DAGVTQSPTHLIKTRGQQVTLRCSPISGHKSVSWYQQVLGQGPQFIFQYYEKEERGRGNFPDRFSARQFPNYSSELNVNALLLGDSALYLCASGDTGTGSLYGYTFGSGTRLTVV.

The genes are TRBV9 and TRBJ1-1; D is ambiguous. The CDR3 is made up of 14 amino acids. Germline V gene lookup returns CDR1 SGDLS and CDR2 YYNGEE. The V gene lost 0 bases and the J gene lost 1 base, with 7 bases spanning the gap. The CDR3 protein is CASSVGGENTEAFF. In nucleotides, the CDR3 is TGTGCCAGCAGCGTAGGTGGAGAGAACACTGAAGCTTTCTTT.

The chain joins TRBV12-3 or TRBV12-4 to TRBJ1-5, with D hard to call. The CDR3 consists of 13 residues. V lost 6 bases to trimming and J lost 9 bases, with 15 bases between them. The CDR3 DNA follows: TGTGCCAGCAGCCGGGGATCCAGACGGCCCCAGCATTTT. Translated, it gives CASSRGSRRPQHF.

CDR3 DNA: TGTGCCAGCAGTTACTCGGGGGGGGGCACAGATACGCAGTATTTT. Amino acid sequence: CASSYSGGGTDTQYF. V usage is TRBV6-5 and J usage is TRBJ2-3, with 7 bases aligning to TRBD2. The length of the CDR3 is 15 residues. From germline, CDR1 is MNHEY and CDR2 SVGAGI. Trimming took 0 bases from V and 1 from J; bases not matched to a gene: 1.

This chain connects TRBV6-5 to TRBJ1-1, with D maybe TRBD1 (6 bases). The CDR3 extends over 11 amino acids. Germline V lookup: CDR1 MNHEY, CDR2 SVGAGI. V dropped 8 bases and J dropped 7 bases, with 11 bases sitting between them. CDR3 sequence: CASGGLNEAFF. In DNA form, the CDR3 reads TGTGCCAGCGGGGGCCTGAATGAAGCTTTCTTT.

This chain joins TRBV27 and TRBJ2-3, with 12 bases aligning to TRBD2. CDR3 length: 16 residues. The junction had 9 bases not matched to a gene; V was cut back by 5 bases and J by 6 bases. Per germline, CDR1 MNHEY and CDR2 SMNVEV (reference sequence). The CDR3 region has the DNA TGTGCCAGCAGTAACCCCGGACTAGCGGGGATGGATACGCAGTATTTT. This codes for CASSNPGLAGMDTQYF.

For the CDR3, the DNA is TGCGCCAGCAGCCAAGGGGTTGCTAGCATGGAGACCCAGTACTTC. The encoded protein is CASSQGVASMETQYF. The J gene is TRBJ2-5, the V gene TRBV4-1; tentatively, D is TRBD2 (5 bases). The ends were cut back, 1 base at V and 5 bases at J, with 14 bases in the middle. In germline, CDR1 is MGHRA, CDR2 YSYEKL. This CDR3 has 15 residues.

V usage is TRBV11-2 and J usage is TRBJ2-1, with D perhaps matching TRBD1 (6 bases). The CDR3 loop spans 13 amino acids. The V gene's germline CDR1 is SGHAT and CDR2 FQNNGV. Trimming took off 3 bases at V and 10 bases at J, with 13 bases between the two ends. The CDR3 spells CASSLNRVGEQFF. As DNA, the CDR3 is TGTGCCAGCAGCTTGAACAGGGTTGGGGAGCAGTTCTTC.

The gene calls are TRBV7-8 and TRBJ2-7; no reliable D call. Between the trimmed V and J ends, which lost 0 bases and 3 bases, there was a span of 6 bases. The germline gives CDR1 SGHVS, CDR2 FQNEAQ. CDR3 length: 13 residues. The DNA of the CDR3 is TGTGCCAGCAGCTTAGCACAGAACTACGAGCAGTACTTC. It translates to CASSLAQNYEQYF.

This chain joins TRBV3-1 (or the pseudogene TRBV3-2) and TRBJ1-4, with 8 bases lining up with TRBD1. The CDR3 is made up of 15 amino acids. V trimming: 5 bases; J trimming: 5 bases; junction bases outside the gene matches: 7. In germline, CDR1 is LGHDT, CDR2 YNNKEL (reference sequence). In nucleotides, the CDR3 is TGTGCCAGCAGCGTATCGGGACAGGACAATGAAAAACTGTTTTTT. Its translation is CASSVSGQDNEKLFF.

This sequence joins TRBV24-1 and TRBJ2-7; 9 bases line up with TRBD1. V gave up 8 bases and J gave up 3 bases; unmatched junction bases: 7. This CDR3 has 14 amino acids. Germline values: CDR1 KGHDR, CDR2 SFDVKD. The CDR3 sequence: CATILRDRDYEQYF. The CDR3, as DNA: TGTGCCACCATTCTACGGGACAGGGACTACGAGCAGTACTTC.

This chain links TRBV21-1 with TRBJ2-3; TRBD2, the D gene given by the table, was not confirmed from the DNA. TRBV21-1 represents a pseudogene. The CDR3 spans 15 residues. The CDR3 DNA sequence: TGTGCCACCACTATAGCGGGGGCCGGCACAGATACGCAGTATTTT. This translates into CATTIAGAGTDTQYF.

The gene calls are TRBV5-6 and TRBJ1-2, with D unresolved. The CDR3 is made up of 14 amino acids. Germline V gives CDR1 SGHDT, CDR2 YYEEEE. V shed 0 bases and J shed 4 bases, with 10 bases lying between them. The CDR3 loop is CASSLGSAGYGYTF. CDR3 in DNA: TGTGCCAGCAGCTTGGGGTCAGCGGGCTATGGCTACACCTTC. Full variable domain (missing parts from reference TRBV5-6 and TRBJ1-2): DAGVTQSPTHLIKTRGQQVTLRCSPKSGHDTVSWYQQALGQGPQFIFQYYEEEERQRGNFPDRFSGHQFPNYSSELNVNALLLGDSALYLCASSLGSAGYGYTFGSGTRLTVV.